The clone carrying this T cell receptor beta chain was detected only a few times. These data are taken from a study of low-dose radiotherapy and immunotherapy resistance in tumors. Study in general: Doses delivered to Cohort 2 were 1 Gy per fraction every two weeks, amounting to 13 Gy over 26 weeks. Patients received 300 mg of oral aspirin each day across four cycles, commencing on cycle 1 day 1.

V shed 6 bases, J shed 4 bases, and the junction held 12 bases outside the gene matches. Germline V gene data show CDR1 as MRHNA and CDR2 as SNTAGT. The CDR3 is made up of 17 amino acids. Alpha- and beta-chain coverage of first-strand cDNA came from TRAV- and TRBV-specific primers. With a V-primer adapter and a constant-region primer, TCRs were amplified for about 20 PCR cycles. Amplification (by in vitro transcription) was performed on isolated mRNA. Using its own MiXCR run on the reads, TCRdb lists one record per CDR3 protein. The sample includes 35,000 to 45,000 distinct CDR3 sequences, less than 30% of them seen just once. The time point: after trial treatment. Treatment meaning: LDRT plus nivolumab, ipilimumab, low-dose cyclophosphamide and aspirin (RACIN trial). Each donor was administered nivolumab, ipilimumab, aspirin, low-dose cyclophosphamide and low-dose radiotherapy.

The TCR originated in a male donor with prostate cancer. Sequencing used PBMCs, obtained after low-dose radiotherapy plus immunotherapy. This chain joins TRBV6-4 and TRBJ2-1; 10 bases are a match to TRBD2. CDR3 coding DNA: TGTGCCAGCAGCCTGAGCGCTAGCGGGAGTGTATACAATGAGCAGTTCTTC. Translating it yields CASSLSASGSVYNEQFF.